This T cell receptor beta chain emerged from a study of blood T cell repertoires in COVID-19. Study-wide context: Donors in the United States, Italy and Spain gave samples during acute or convalescent COVID-19. T cells, B-cell-depleted T cells, or PBMCs supplied cDNA or gDNA.

This clone appeared a single time. This CDR3 region has 16 residues. Germline-derived CDR1 and CDR2 are SGHNT and YENEEA. V dropped 1 base and J dropped 1 base, with 10 bases sitting between them. As handled by the study authors: Estimated nucleated cell counts came from reference gene primer amplification. Assay used: immunoSEQ multiplex PCR; TCRdb lists only in-frame clones, some missing. V and J calls and clone size are as listed in that table; D and trimming were resolved from the DNA. The sample shows about 160,000 clones, roughly 84% of them seen only once. What was sequenced was peripheral blood. The sequence came from a man in his forties with acute or convalescent COVID-19. The chain uses TRBV11-3 and TRBJ2-2; TRBD2 is a possible D gene (6 bases). CDR3 protein: CASSLVAGKNTGELFF. The DNA for the CDR3 is TGTGCCAGCAGCTTAGTGGCGGGGAAGAACACCGGGGAGCTGTTTTTT. Full variable domain (remainder filled in from reference TRBV11-3 and TRBJ2-2): EAGVVQSPRYKIIEKKQPVAFWCNPISGHNTLYWYLQNLGQGPELLIRYENEEAVDDSQLPKDRFSAERLKGVDSTLKIQPAELGDSAVYLCASSLVAGKNTGELFFGEGSRLTVL.